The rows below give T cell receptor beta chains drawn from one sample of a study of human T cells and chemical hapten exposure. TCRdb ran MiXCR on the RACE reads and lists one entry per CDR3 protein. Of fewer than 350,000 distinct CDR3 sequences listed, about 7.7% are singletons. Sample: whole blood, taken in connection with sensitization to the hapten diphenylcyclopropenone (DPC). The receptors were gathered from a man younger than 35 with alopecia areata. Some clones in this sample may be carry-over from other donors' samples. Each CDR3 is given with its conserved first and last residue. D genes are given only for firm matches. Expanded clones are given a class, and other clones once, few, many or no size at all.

cdr3_nt: TGTGCCAGCAGCTTGGAAACCGGCTCTGGAAACACCATATATTTT; cdr3_aa: CASSLETGSGNTIYF; d_call: .; clone_size: .; v_call: TRBV7-2; j_call: TRBJ1-3
cdr3_nt: TGCGCCAGCAGTGCAGGAGGCACAGATACGCAGTATTTT; cdr3_aa: CASSAGGTDTQYF; d_call: .; clone_size: few; v_call: TRBV10-1; j_call: TRBJ2-3
cdr3_nt: TGCAGCGTTGAGAAAGGCCGCGAGCAGTACTTC; cdr3_aa: CSVEKGREQYF; d_call: .; clone_size: .; v_call: TRBV29-1; j_call: TRBJ2-7
cdr3_nt: TGTGCCAGCAGTTACTCTTCCGCCAACTATGGCTACACCTTC; cdr3_aa: CASSYSSANYGYTF; d_call: .; clone_size: few; v_call: TRBV6-2/TRBV6-3; j_call: TRBJ1-2
cdr3_nt: TGTGCCAGCAGCGCCACCTGGGGGGGGCCCTCCTACGAGCAGTACTTC; cdr3_aa: CASSATWGGPSYEQYF; d_call: .; clone_size: .; v_call: TRBV11-2; j_call: TRBJ2-7
cdr3_nt: TGTGCCAGCAGTTATATAGCAGGACGAGTGAACACCGGGGAGCTGTTTTTT; cdr3_aa: CASSYIAGRVNTGELFF; d_call: .; clone_size: .; v_call: TRBV6-2/TRBV6-3; j_call: TRBJ2-2
cdr3_nt: TGCGCCAGCAGCTTGACTAGTGTCACCGGGGAGCTGTTTTTT; cdr3_aa: CASSLTSVTGELFF; d_call: .; clone_size: .; v_call: TRBV5-1; j_call: TRBJ2-2
cdr3_nt: TGTGCCAGCAGCGTAGGAGGAGGGAGCGAGACCCAGTACTTC; cdr3_aa: CASSVGGGSETQYF; d_call: .; clone_size: few; v_call: TRBV9; j_call: TRBJ2-5
cdr3_nt: TGTGCCAGCAGCTCACAGGCTACAGATACGCAGTATTTT; cdr3_aa: CASSSQATDTQYF; d_call: .; clone_size: few; v_call: TRBV7-9; j_call: TRBJ2-3
cdr3_nt: TGTGCCAGCAAGGGTAAGGAAGAGGGGAACACTGAAGCTTTCTTT; cdr3_aa: CASKGKEEGNTEAFF; d_call: .; clone_size: .; v_call: TRBV9; j_call: TRBJ1-1
cdr3_nt: TGTGCCACAACGGCAGGGAACGAGCAGTACTTC; cdr3_aa: CATTAGNEQYF; d_call: .; clone_size: few; v_call: TRBV28; j_call: TRBJ2-7
cdr3_nt: TGTGCCAGCAGTTACTCGATGTCGCCCCAAAAGACCCAGTACTTC; cdr3_aa: CASSYSMSPQKTQYF; d_call: .; clone_size: .; v_call: TRBV6-6; j_call: TRBJ2-5
cdr3_nt: TGTGCCAGCTGCAGAGCGGAGACTAGCACAGATACGCAGTATTTT; cdr3_aa: CASCRAETSTDTQYF; d_call: .; clone_size: few; v_call: TRBV6-6; j_call: TRBJ2-3
cdr3_nt: TGTGCCAGCAGCTTAGGTGACAGGGGGCTCCAGCCCCAGCATTTT; cdr3_aa: CASSLGDRGLQPQHF; d_call: TRBD1; clone_size: .; v_call: TRBV7-2; j_call: TRBJ1-5
cdr3_nt: TGCGCCAGCAGCTTGAGTCCCACGGGGGTTACCTACAATGAGCAGTTCTTC; cdr3_aa: CASSLSPTGVTYNEQFF; d_call: .; clone_size: .; v_call: TRBV5-1; j_call: TRBJ2-1
cdr3_nt: TGCGCCAGCAGCTTAACAGGGAGCAATGAGCAGTTCTTC; cdr3_aa: CASSLTGSNEQFF; d_call: .; clone_size: many; v_call: TRBV5-1; j_call: TRBJ2-1
cdr3_nt: TGTGCCAGCAGCCAACAGCGGGGTATCCACAATGAGCAGTTCTTC; cdr3_aa: CASSQQRGIHNEQFF; d_call: TRBD2; clone_size: .; v_call: TRBV3-1; j_call: TRBJ2-1
cdr3_nt: TGTGCCAGCAGCAGAGATCCCCGACAGACAACTAATGAAAAACTGTTTTTT; cdr3_aa: CASSRDPRQTTNEKLFF; d_call: .; clone_size: .; v_call: TRBV7-2; j_call: TRBJ1-4
cdr3_nt: TGCGCCAGCAGCCAAGAAGGAACAGGGCTCAATCAGCCCCAGCATTTT; cdr3_aa: CASSQEGTGLNQPQHF; d_call: .; clone_size: few; v_call: TRBV4-1; j_call: TRBJ1-5
cdr3_nt: TGTGCCACCAGTGATTCCGGACAGGGGATCTACAATGAGCAGTTCTTC; cdr3_aa: CATSDSGQGIYNEQFF; d_call: TRBD1; clone_size: .; v_call: TRBV24-1; j_call: TRBJ2-1
cdr3_nt: TGTGCCAGCAGTTACGTGAGGACAGTTTCGAACACTGAAGCTTTCTTT; cdr3_aa: CASSYVRTVSNTEAFF; d_call: .; clone_size: many; v_call: TRBV6-5; j_call: TRBJ1-1
cdr3_nt: TGCAGTGCTAGCTCCGGGAGCACTGAAGCTTTCTTT; cdr3_aa: CSASSGSTEAFF; d_call: .; clone_size: many; v_call: TRBV20-1; j_call: TRBJ1-1
cdr3_nt: TGTGCCAGCAGTTTAGGGGGGGATGAAGCTTTCTTT; cdr3_aa: CASSLGGDEAFF; d_call: .; clone_size: .; v_call: TRBV27; j_call: TRBJ1-1
cdr3_nt: TGCGCCAGCAGCTTGGACAGGGGACCAGATACGCAGTATTTT; cdr3_aa: CASSLDRGPDTQYF; d_call: TRBD1; clone_size: .; v_call: TRBV4-3; j_call: TRBJ2-3
cdr3_nt: TGTGCCAGCAGCTTAGCGTCTGGAGGAAGGGTTTATGGCTACACCTTC; cdr3_aa: CASSLASGGRVYGYTF; d_call: .; clone_size: .; v_call: TRBV7-9; j_call: TRBJ1-2
cdr3_nt: TGTGCCAGCAGTCCTGGGACCGGCTACGAGCAGTACTTC; cdr3_aa: CASSPGTGYEQYF; d_call: .; clone_size: many; v_call: TRBV28; j_call: TRBJ2-7
cdr3_nt: TGTGCCAGCAGCTACAGGGGGTTAAACACTGAAGCTTTCTTT; cdr3_aa: CASSYRGLNTEAFF; d_call: TRBD1; clone_size: few; v_call: TRBV5-6; j_call: TRBJ1-1
cdr3_nt: TGTGCCAGCAGCCCCCCAGACACTGAAGCTTTCTTT; cdr3_aa: CASSPPDTEAFF; d_call: .; clone_size: many; v_call: TRBV5-4; j_call: TRBJ1-1
cdr3_nt: TGTGCCAGCAGCTCAGGACTTTCTAGCACAGATACGCAGTATTTT; cdr3_aa: CASSSGLSSTDTQYF; d_call: .; clone_size: many; v_call: TRBV11-2; j_call: TRBJ2-3
cdr3_nt: TGTGCCAGCAGTTTATTGATTTTGGGCAATCAGCCCCAGCATTTT; cdr3_aa: CASSLLILGNQPQHF; d_call: .; clone_size: .; v_call: TRBV28; j_call: TRBJ1-5
cdr3_nt: TGTGCCAGCAGCTTTAGTCAAACCTATGGCTACACCTTC; cdr3_aa: CASSFSQTYGYTF; d_call: .; clone_size: many; v_call: TRBV7-2; j_call: TRBJ1-2
cdr3_nt: TGTGCCAGCAGCTTAGATCCGGGGGACTACAGGTTCTTC; cdr3_aa: CASSLDPGDYRFF; d_call: TRBD2; clone_size: .; v_call: TRBV11-2; j_call: TRBJ2-1
cdr3_nt: TGCGTCAGCAGGGATTGGGGGGGGCGCCTGAATGGCTACACCTTC; cdr3_aa: CVSRDWGGRLNGYTF; d_call: .; clone_size: .; v_call: TRBV4-1; j_call: TRBJ1-2
cdr3_nt: TGTGCCAGCAGCGCCCTACTCCGGGAAGCTTTCTTT; cdr3_aa: CASSALLREAFF; d_call: .; clone_size: few; v_call: TRBV11-2; j_call: TRBJ1-1
cdr3_nt: TGTGCCAGCAGCCAAGGGGCGGGAGAAGCTTTCTTT; cdr3_aa: CASSQGAGEAFF; d_call: .; clone_size: .; v_call: TRBV3-1; j_call: TRBJ1-1
cdr3_nt: TGTGCCACCAGTGGAGGAGCAGGGAAAAACATTCAGTACTTC; cdr3_aa: CATSGGAGKNIQYF; d_call: .; clone_size: few; v_call: TRBV24-1; j_call: TRBJ2-4
cdr3_nt: TGTGCCAGCAGCTTGGCGAGGGCTAACAGGGAGGACACCGGGGAGCTGTTTTTT; cdr3_aa: CASSLARANREDTGELFF; d_call: .; clone_size: .; v_call: TRBV7-9; j_call: TRBJ2-2
cdr3_nt: TGCGCCAGCAGCTCGCACGGAGGCGGAGCGACTGAAGCTTTCTTT; cdr3_aa: CASSSHGGGATEAFF; d_call: .; clone_size: .; v_call: TRBV5-1; j_call: TRBJ1-1
cdr3_nt: TGTGCCAGCAGCTTAAGGCGACTGATCTCTGGAAACACCATATATTTT; cdr3_aa: CASSLRRLISGNTIYF; d_call: .; clone_size: .; v_call: TRBV11-2; j_call: TRBJ1-3
cdr3_nt: TGCGCCAGCAGCCAAGATAGGGGACTGGGCACTGAAGCTTTCTTT; cdr3_aa: CASSQDRGLGTEAFF; d_call: .; clone_size: many; v_call: TRBV4-3; j_call: TRBJ1-1
cdr3_nt: TGTGCCAGCGTTGACAGCACCTACGAGCAGTACTTC; cdr3_aa: CASVDSTYEQYF; d_call: .; clone_size: few; v_call: TRBV7-2; j_call: TRBJ2-7
cdr3_nt: TGCGCCAGCAGCCCCGGACTGCTAAATGAAAAACTGTTTTTT; cdr3_aa: CASSPGLLNEKLFF; d_call: .; clone_size: .; v_call: TRBV4-1; j_call: TRBJ1-4